The source of this T cell receptor beta chain is a study of CD8+ T cells in alopecia areata listed by TCRdb under 2018. Turning to the overall study: The treated patients, all with moderate-to-severe alopecia areata, were enrolled in an open-label pilot trial of oral tofacitinib given at 5 to 10 mg twice daily. Patients stayed on tofacitinib for 6 to 18 months and then had 6 months of follow-up off drug so that delayed response and recurrence could be assessed. Disease severity in treated patients was measured with the SALT score, which quantifies the percentage of affected scalp surface area. To study T cell clonal expansion in alopecia areata, the researchers applied high-throughput TCRbeta sequencing to both the C3H/HeJ mouse model and human patients. Human TCRbeta sequencing covered scalp tissue and sorted CD4+ and CD8+ peripheral blood T cells from patchy and totalis/universalis alopecia areata patients and healthy controls. Biopsies were taken from tofacitinib-treated patients at baseline and again at 4 and 24 weeks into treatment, and several of those patients also had a later scalp biopsy. Scalp clonality was compared among normal scalp (n=4), patchy alopecia areata scalp (n=8), and alopecia totalis/universalis scalp (n=8). RNA came from the PAXgene miRNA kit for fixed scalp, the miRNeasy kit for PBMCs, and the RNeasy kit for mouse skin. immunoSEQ multiplex PCR using 35 Vbeta forward primers and 13 Jbeta reverse primers was used to amplify TCRbeta CDR3 regions. Summary of the overall study and its limitations: Resident alphabeta T cells in normal human skin are also sequenced, complicating scalp TCR repertoire analysis, unlike mouse skin dominated by gammadelta T cells. Because the treated cohort was small and had just a single nonresponder, larger studies are needed to establish links between baseline CD8+ expansion and response. Lesional scalp, especially in alopecia totalis/universalis, showed higher clonality and more expanded CD8+ clones than normal scalp, suggesting antigenic drive. Many expanded lesional clones persisted in scalp and blood during tofacitinib treatment, which may partly explain relapse after stopping treatment. Scalp clonality and the number of expanded CD8+ clones among the top 100 scalp clones were significantly decreased by tofacitinib. TCR sequences shared between patients were less clear than in mice, possibly partly because of HLA diversity in the patient population.

What this sample's treatment or condition label stands for: oral pan-JAK inhibitor, 5-10 mg twice daily. Peripheral blood and lesional scalp punch biopsies were obtained from patients with alopecia areata. PBMCs were isolated by density centrifugation and stained for CD3, CD4 and CD8, and CD4+ and CD8+ T cells were sorted on a FACSAria. The method was the immunoSEQ multiplex PCR assay. RNA was extracted from all samples and reverse transcribed into cDNA as template for TCR sequencing. First-strand cDNA was synthesized with SuperScript III using a 2:1 mix of oligo-dT and random hexamers. A synthetic immune receptor repertoire was used to assess amplification bias, and residual bias was removed computationally. On the study's bioinformatics: After raw reads were preprocessed to remove errors, the CDR3 was defined following IMGT conventions as running from the conserved cysteine to phenylalanine. Clonality was computed as 1 minus the Shannon entropy, with the entropy normalized by log2 of the number of productive unique TCRs. Whether each scalp clone was CD4 or CD8 was inferred by checking scalp TCRbeta sequences against the CD4 and CD8 repertoires from sorted blood. Not all clones reach the TCRdb copy of this immuneACCESS table, which keeps in-frame sequences only. Checked studies attribute under half of the gap to unresolved V genes and leave the rest unexplained. D and trimming come from the DNA, and the V and J calls and clone size come from that table. This sample gives about 180,000 clones in total; 40% to 65% of them show up just once. Roughly a tenth of the sample goes to the ten largest clones.

Concerning this clone: Its antigen specificity is not known. No much larger clone exists at a distance of one base, and base qualities are not known.

The junction carries 12 bases between V and J, which are trimmed by 5 bases and 5 bases respectively. The germline V gene (reference sequence) sets CDR1 to PRHDT and CDR2 to FYEKMQ. The CDR3 covers 13 residues, taking in both the cysteine and the phenylalanine. Kept here is only the CDR3 DNA, which spans 39 bases and is read in frame from base 1. This sequence uses TRBV13 and TRBJ2-5, with no D gene named confidently. The starting material was CD8+ T cells sorted from blood, obtained around week 54, from a patient treated with tofacitinib. The TCR sequence derives from a human donor with alopecia areata. The DNA sequence is TGTGCCAGCAGCCCCCCGATGGGGGAGACCCAGTACTTC. This sequence encodes CASSPPMGETQYF.